This T cell receptor (beta chain) stems from a study of beta chain features in type 1 diabetes. Across the whole study: Across every sample, over 100 million sorted cells were examined in total.

CDR1 KGHSH and CDR2 LQKENI come from the germline V gene. Trimming took 2 bases from V and 8 from J, leaving 8 bases between them. CDR3 length equals 12 residues. Study-level results: HLA effects on TCRB rearrangement stayed unresolved here. For Type 1 diabetes patients, all four CD4+ subsets carried TCRB CDR3s that were moderately but significantly shorter.

Every participating donor gave one draw, a heparinised blood sample averaging around 0.11 L. In the case of this clone: Antigen unknown.

The study reverse transcribed the entire isolated RNA, so it sequenced expressed TCRB transcripts. The assay was immunoSEQ multiplex PCR, and TCRdb's table has in-frame clones only and misses some. This table holds 900,000 or so clones, roughly a sixth found once. The sequence derives from a woman under 30 in good health. The sample comprised naive CD4+ T cells from blood. The rearrangement joins TRBV18 to TRBJ2-3; D uncertain. In DNA, the CDR3 is TGTGCCAGCTCACCAGGCGGAGCTACGCAGTATTTT. Encoded protein: CASSPGGATQYF.